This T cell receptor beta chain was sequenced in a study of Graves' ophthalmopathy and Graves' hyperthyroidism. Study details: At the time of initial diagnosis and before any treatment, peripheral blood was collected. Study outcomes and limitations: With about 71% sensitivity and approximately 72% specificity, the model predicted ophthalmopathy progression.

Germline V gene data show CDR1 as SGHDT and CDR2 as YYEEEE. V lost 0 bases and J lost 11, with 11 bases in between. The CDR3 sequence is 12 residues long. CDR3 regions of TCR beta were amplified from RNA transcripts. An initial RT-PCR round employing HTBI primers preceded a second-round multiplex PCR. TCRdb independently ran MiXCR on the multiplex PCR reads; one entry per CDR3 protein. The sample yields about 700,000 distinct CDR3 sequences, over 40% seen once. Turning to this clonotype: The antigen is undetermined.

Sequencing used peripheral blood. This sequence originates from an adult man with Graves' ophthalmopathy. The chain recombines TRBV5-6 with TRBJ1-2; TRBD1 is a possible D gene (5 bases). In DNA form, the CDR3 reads TGTGCCAGCAGCTTGGTGGGGGAGAAGTACACCTTC. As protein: CASSLVGEKYTF.